This T cell receptor (beta chain) comes out of a study of T-cell memory formation after mild COVID-19. The CDR3 is 16 amino acids. The V end was cut by 0 bases, the J end by 4 bases, with 13 bases between. Looked up from germline, CDR1 is SGHRS and CDR2 is YFSETQ. TCRdb independently ran MiXCR on the 5' RACE reads; one entry per CDR3 protein. The sample carries some 350,000 distinct CDR3 sequences, 10% to 15% recorded once. The sequenced material came from PBMCs or a T cell subset sorted from them (not recorded which). This sequence joins TRBV5-1 and TRBJ2-2; D call uncertain. This receptor was identified in a man aged 18-30 years who had mild COVID-19 (a few samples of this study predate the infection). Cell type and time point are not known. The CDR3 protein is CASSLASARATGELFF. CDR3 coding DNA: TGCGCCAGCAGCTTGGCCTCCGCTCGAGCCACCGGGGAGCTGTTTTTT.